This entry lists 5 T cell receptor beta chains sequenced from one sample in a study of CD8 T cells in Susac syndrome. RNA totalling roughly 0.5 to 1 ug underwent reverse transcription with random hexamers. In TCRdb, the immunoSEQ multiplex PCR reads were re-called with MiXCR into one record per CDR3 protein. The sample yields 80,000 or so distinct CDR3 sequences, around 96% seen once. Material: CD8+ T cells from PBMCs. The source of these receptors is a human donor with Susac syndrome.

The chain uses TRBV5-1 and TRBJ2-5; D remains unclear. V was shortened by 7 bases and J by 1 base, with 20 bases between the two germline ends. CDR3 length: 16 residues. Looked up from germline, CDR1 is SGHRS and CDR2 is YFSETQ. CDR3 sequence: CASGTNQKTIQETQYF. Written as DNA, the CDR3 is TGCGCCAGCGGAACTAATCAGAAGACGATCCAAGAGACCCAGTACTTC. The variable domain in full, with the rest retrieved from reference TRBV5-1 and TRBJ2-5, is KAGVTQTPRYLIKTRGQQVTLSCSPISGHRSVSWYQQTPGQGLQFLFEYFSETQRNKGNFPGRFSGRQFSNSRSEMNVSTLELGDSALYLCASGTNQKTIQETQYFGPGTRLLVL.

V is TRBV30 and J is TRBJ2-1; 7 nucleotides line up with TRBD1. Germline lookup yields CDR1 GTSNPN and CDR2 SVGIG (reference sequence). Unmatched junction bases numbered 5, after V lost 1 base and J lost 5 bases. The CDR3 sequence is 14 residues long. Written as DNA, the CDR3 is TGTGCCTGGAGTGAAGGGGGCTACAACAATGAGCAGTTCTTC. It yields the protein CAWSEGGYNNEQFF.

V and J are TRBV29-1 and TRBJ2-1; weak D call: TRBD1 (6 bases). This CDR3 contains 14 residues. Trimming took 7 bases from V and 5 from J, leaving 18 bases between them. The germline V gene has CDR1 SQVTM and CDR2 ANQGSEA. CDR3 in DNA: TGCAGCGCGGATTCCGGGACAACCGACAATGAGCAGTTCTTC. Translation: CSADSGTTDNEQFF.

The J gene is TRBJ1-4, the V gene TRBV29-1; TRBD1 might be the D (5 bases). The CDR3 consists of 13 residues. Per the germline V gene, CDR1 is SQVTM and CDR2 is ANQGSEA. V shed 4 bases and J shed 7 bases, with 13 bases lying between them. Here the CDR3 DNA reads TGCAGCGTTGGGGCATGGGACTCTGAAAAACTGTTTTTT. Its protein is CSVGAWDSEKLFF.

The chain carries TRBV7-9 and TRBJ2-7; D perhaps matches TRBD2 (5 bases). The CDR3 runs to 13 residues. Germline V lookup: CDR1 SEHNR, CDR2 FQNEAQ (reference sequence). V was cut by 0 bases and J by 5 bases, with 8 bases left in between. Written as DNA, the CDR3 is TGTGCCAGCAGCTTAGCGGGAGCCGACGAGCAGTACGTC. Residues: CASSLAGADEQYV.